This T cell receptor beta chain originates from a study of CD8 T cells in Susac syndrome. Study-level findings and limits: The study's TCR sequencing and HLA analysis covered a relatively small number of individuals, and the study acknowledged this.

Reverse transcription of 0.5 to 1 ug RNA was performed with random hexamers. Amplification of the TCR beta CDR3 was carried out by immunoSEQ multiplex PCR, which spanned a total of 54 Vbeta and 13 Jbeta segments. TCRdb ran MiXCR on the immunoSEQ multiplex PCR reads and lists one entry per CDR3 protein. The sample lists roughly 200,000 distinct CDR3 sequences, around 95% seen once, with around 0.093% in the top ten. About this clonotype: The target antigen is unknown.

Germline V gene sequence: CDR1 DFQATT, CDR2 SNEGSKA (reference sequence). V was cut by 1 base and J by 9 bases, with 7 bases left in between. The CDR3 has 11 amino acids. Relapsing-remitting disease, either stable or active, was present in the treatment-naive patients who were the multiple sclerosis controls. TEMRA cells were FACS-enriched, while CD8+ and CD4+ T cells were negatively isolated. This sequence joins TRBV20-1 and TRBJ1-5; D unresolved. The sequence came from a human donor with multiple sclerosis. The sequencing input was CD4+ T cells from PBMCs. The CDR3 DNA follows: TGCAGTGCTAGAGGTACCGGGCCCCAGCATTTT. Amino acids: CSARGTGPQHF.